The present TCR beta chain was sequenced within a study of blood T cells in healthy people across ages. Study-level background: Using template switching, researchers captured about one barcoded beta molecule for each two T cells. Study-wide results and limits: CMV status of donors was unknown, possibly confounding expanded clonotype changes.

Combining a sample-barcoded 5' primer with a J-beta primer mix, a second PCR ran for roughly 7 to 12 cycles. TCRdb used MiXCR to reprocess the 5' RACE reads, holding one entry per CDR3 protein. The sample includes 1.8 million or so distinct CDR3 sequences, around 40% seen only once; the top ten take 23%. Germline V gene data show CDR1 as MNHEY and CDR2 as SVGAGI. This CDR3 is built from 15 residues. V gave up 7 bases and J gave up 5 bases, with 18 bases separating them. In the case of this clonotype: Its matching antigen is unknown.

The source of this sequence is a human donor in good health. V and J are TRBV6-5 and TRBJ1-5; TRBD1 might be the D (5 bases). The sequenced material came from blood. CDR3 residues: CASKDIGTGDQPQHF. The CDR3 nucleotides are TGTGCCAGCAAGGATATCGGGACGGGAGATCAGCCCCAGCATTTT.